This T cell receptor beta chain appears in the sequencing data of a study of OX40 agonist ivuxolimab in advanced cancers. Background on the study: The patients' treatment was ivuxolimab, an agonistic anti-OX40 (CD134) antibody.

V shed 6 bases and J shed 5 bases, with 22 bases lying between them. Germline V gives CDR1 SNHLY, CDR2 FYNNEI. The CDR3 consists of 16 residues. This table comes from immunoSEQ multiplex PCR, and its TCRdb copy is limited to in-frame clones, with some not included. The sample holds around 62,000 clones, 60% to 80% seen once. The sequence derives from an adult with an advanced solid tumor such as melanoma, head and neck, liver or kidney cancer. The J gene is TRBJ2-5, the V gene TRBV2; tentatively, D is TRBD2 (5 bases). The sequences come from CD4+ or CD8+ T cells sorted from blood, collected in a trial of the OX40 agonist ivuxolimab. The CDR3 sequence: CASSQMRVRTGETQYF. The CDR3 DNA reads as TGTGCCAGCAGCCAGATGAGGGTCCGGACGGGCGAGACCCAGTACTTC. Complete variable domain (other parts from reference TRBV2 and TRBJ2-5): EPEVTQTPSHQVTQMGQEVILRCVPISNHLYFYWYRQILGQKVEFLVSFYNNEISEKSEIFDDQFSVERPDGSNFTLKIRSTKLEDSAMYFCASSQMRVRTGETQYFGPGTRLLVL.